Listed below are T cell receptor beta chains from one sample, sequenced in a study of CD8 T cells in ankylosing spondylitis. TCRdb fed the 5' RACE reads into MiXCR, producing one record per CDR3 protein. The sample records 240,000 or so distinct CDR3 sequences, around 7.8% being singletons. Sequenced material: blood, either unsorted or a sorted T cell fraction (not recorded which). The receptor source for this set is a male donor with ankylosing spondylitis or in good health (not recorded which). Both conserved end residues are part of each CDR3. D genes are given only for firm matches. Size is omitted from some rows. Given values are once, few, many or a class for expanded clones.

TRBJ2-3 | TRBV6-1 | . | TRBD2 | CASRDRAGATTDTQYF | TGTGCCAGCAGGGACCGAGCGGGGGCGACCACAGATACGCAGTATTTT
TRBJ2-5 | TRBV10-3 | . | . | CAISEGSTPGETQYF | TGTGCCATCAGTGAGGGGTCTACTCCCGGGGAGACCCAGTACTTC
TRBJ2-5 | TRBV6-5 | . | . | CASSYSKRETQYF | TGTGCCAGCAGTTACTCGAAGAGAGAGACCCAGTACTTC
TRBJ1-6 | TRBV7-2 | many | . | CASSLAGAQNNSPLHF | TGTGCCAGCAGCTTGGCCGGGGCCCAGAATAATTCACCCCTCCACTTT
TRBJ1-6 | TRBV10-3 | many | . | CAISESMEPGGPLHF | TGTGCCATCAGTGAGTCGATGGAGCCCGGGGGACCCCTCCACTTT
TRBJ2-1 | TRBV2 | many | TRBD2 | CASSSTSEGEQFF | TGTGCCAGCAGTTCGACTAGCGAGGGTGAGCAGTTCTTC
TRBJ2-6 | TRBV20-1 | few | . | CSAGPDGANVLTF | TGCAGTGCTGGTCCCGATGGGGCCAACGTCCTGACTTTC
TRBJ2-5 | TRBV29-1 | many | . | CSTTPGGGRHETQYF | TGCAGCACTACCCCAGGCGGGGGCCGTCATGAGACCCAGTACTTC
TRBJ2-5 | TRBV29-1 | . | TRBD1 | CSVDPGQGETQYF | TGCAGCGTAGACCCGGGACAGGGGGAGACCCAGTACTTC
TRBJ1-5 | TRBV4-2 | many | . | CASSQDREQPQHF | TGTGCCAGCAGCCAAGACAGGGAACAGCCCCAGCATTTT
TRBJ1-1 | TRBV12-3/TRBV12-4 | many | . | CASREPEGGRNTEAFF | TGTGCCAGCAGAGAACCTGAGGGGGGTAGAAACACTGAAGCTTTCTTT
TRBJ2-1 | TRBV7-2 | many | TRBD2 | CASSLAGTSVGNEQFF | TGTGCCAGCAGCCTTGCCGGGACTAGCGTAGGGAATGAGCAGTTCTTC
TRBJ2-7 | TRBV7-3 | . | . | CASSLLPGKEQYF | TGTGCCAGCAGCTTACTGCCCGGGAAAGAGCAGTACTTC
TRBJ1-2 | TRBV3-1 | many | . | CASSQDGYDLYGYTF | TGTGCCAGCAGCCAAGATGGGTACGATCTCTATGGCTACACCTTC
TRBJ2-1 | TRBV6-2/TRBV6-3 | many | TRBD2 | CASIRGGSDNEQFF | TGTGCCAGCATTCGGGGGGGCAGCGACAATGAGCAGTTCTTC
TRBJ1-4 | TRBV5-1 | many | . | CASRGAAGRNEKLFF | TGCGCCAGCAGGGGGGCCGCGGGTAGGAATGAAAAACTGTTTTTT
TRBJ2-7 | TRBV9 | many | . | CASSLIAGEQYF | TGTGCCAGCAGCCTCATTGCGGGCGAGCAGTACTTC